These 26 T cell receptor beta chains share one sample of origin, sequenced in a study of CD8+ T cells in alopecia areata. RNA extraction was followed by reverse transcription into cDNA, which acted as the sequencing template. Clones were read by immunoSEQ multiplex PCR, and TCRdb kept only the in-frame ones, dropping some. The table shows fewer than 250,000 clones, with roughly three fifths occurring only once. The treatment was: oral pan-JAK inhibitor, 5-10 mg twice daily. The sequenced sample was CD4+ T cells sorted from blood, obtained at week 4, from a patient treated with tofacitinib. Receptors were obtained from a human donor with alopecia areata.

This clone was seen many times. V usage is TRBV28 and J usage is TRBJ2-3; TRBD2 matches 7 bases. The CDR3 covers 12 residues. The germline gives CDR1 MDHEN, CDR2 SYDVKM. Germline trimming cut 7 bases from V and 3 bases from J; bases unmatched to any gene: 1. Here the CDR3 reads CASTSGTDTQYF. In DNA, the CDR3 is TGTGCCAGCACTAGCGGAACAGATACGCAGTATTTT.

This clone was found once. The chain carries TRBV23-1 and TRBJ1-5; D uncertain. TRBV23-1 is filed as an ORF, its function uncertain. V was shortened by 7 bases and J by 3 bases, with 13 bases between the two germline ends. The CDR3 loop spans 14 amino acids. The CDR3: CASTSTYPNQPQHF. The CDR3 nucleotides are TGCGCCAGCACCTCCACATACCCCAATCAGCCCCAGCATTTT.

This chain uses TRBV5-8 with TRBJ2-5; D is perhaps TRBD1 (5 bases). CDR3 length: 14 amino acids. The germline V and J ends were trimmed by 3 bases and 0 bases, with 9 bases remaining between them. Germline V gene sequence: CDR1 SGHTS, CDR2 YDEGEE. Here the CDR3 DNA reads TGTGCCAGCAGCTCGACAGTGTACCAAGAGACCCAGTACTTC. Translating gives CASSSTVYQETQYF.

The chain employs TRBV30 and TRBJ2-7, with D uncertain. This CDR3 comprises 12 residues. Germline V gene lookup returns CDR1 GTSNPN and CDR2 SVGIG (reference sequence). The V end was cut by 3 bases, the J end by 2 bases, with 8 bases between. Here the CDR3 DNA reads TGTGCCTGGAGCGGCACCCCCTACGAGCAGTACTTC. Its translation is CAWSGTPYEQYF. The full variable domain, its missing parts supplied by reference TRBV30 and TRBJ2-7, is SQTIHQWPATLVQPVGSPLSLECTVEGTSNPNLYWYRQAAGRGLQLLFYSVGIGQISSEVPQNLSASRPQDRQFILSSKKLLLSDSGFYLCAWSGTPYEQYFGPGTRLTVT.

CDR3 sequence reads: CASRSSPHISTQYF. In nucleotides, the CDR3 is TGTGCCAGCAGATCCTCGCCACACATCTCGACCCAGTACTTC. This sequence joins TRBV6-5 and TRBJ2-5, with D unclear. The V end was cut by 6 bases, the J end by 7 bases, with 18 bases between. This CDR3 has 14 residues. Per germline, CDR1 MNHEY and CDR2 SVGAGI.

The genes are TRBV30 and TRBJ1-2; TRBD1 is a possible D gene (6 bases). The V end was cut by 4 bases, the J end by 5 bases, with 14 bases between. The CDR3 runs to 13 residues. From germline, CDR1 is GTSNPN and CDR2 SVGIG (reference sequence). The DNA for the CDR3 is TGTGCCTGGAACTCTGAGGGGGGTTATGGCTACACCTTC. Encoded protein: CAWNSEGGYGYTF.

This chain connects TRBV14 to TRBJ2-3; TRBD1 aligns across 7 bases. The CDR3 contains 15 residues. Germline CDR1 SGHDN, CDR2 FVKESK. The V gene end was trimmed by 0 bases and the J gene end by 5 bases; junction bases not matched to a gene: 5. The chain's CDR3 is CASSQEQQGRDTQYF. The CDR3 bases are TGTGCCAGCAGCCAAGAACAACAGGGGAGAGATACGCAGTATTTT.

The chain couples TRBV2 to TRBJ2-7; 11 bases align to TRBD2. The CDR3 loop spans 16 amino acids. The V gene end was trimmed by 4 bases and the J gene end by 0 bases; junction bases not matched to a gene: 5. In germline, CDR1 is SNHLY, CDR2 FYNNEI. The CDR3 is CASSVPTSGSSYEQYF. CDR3 sequence (DNA): TGTGCCAGCAGTGTACCCACTAGCGGGAGCTCCTACGAGCAGTACTTC.

V and J are TRBV19 and TRBJ2-1, with D maybe TRBD1 (5 bases). The germline V gene encodes CDR1 LNHDA and CDR2 SQIVND (reference sequence). The V and J ends lost 4 bases and 5 bases respectively, with 18 bases between them. There are 16 residues in the CDR3. For the CDR3, the DNA is TGTGCCAGTAGTACCTTCCTAGGGGTAGCCGACAATGAGCAGTTCTTC. It codes for CASSTFLGVADNEQFF.

The genes are TRBV20-1 and TRBJ1-2, with D hard to call. CDR1 and CDR2 from the germline V gene are DFQATT and SNEGSKA (reference sequence). V shed 5 bases and J shed 8 bases, with 9 bases lying between them. The CDR3 is made up of 10 amino acids. The CDR3 bases are TGCAGTGCTGGTCCGGGGGGCTACACCTTC. Translated: CSAGPGGYTF.

With respect to this clone: Different DNA sequences within this sample yield the same CDR3. The chain uses TRBV29-1 and TRBJ2-5, with D possibly TRBD1 on 5 matching bases. The CDR3 runs 12 residues. V was shortened by 4 bases and J by 4 bases, with 10 bases between the two germline ends. The germline gives CDR1 SQVTM, CDR2 ANQGSEA. DNA of the CDR3: TGCAGCGTTGCAAGGGGTCGAGAGACCCAGTACTTC. It codes for CSVARGRETQYF.

The chain recombines TRBV2 with TRBJ2-7, with D possibly being TRBD1 (5 bases). V was trimmed by 6 bases and J by 4 bases, leaving 13 bases between them. Germline V gene sequence: CDR1 SNHLY, CDR2 FYNNEI. There are 13 residues in the CDR3. CDR3 DNA sequence: TGTGCCAGCAGGGTTAGACAGATTTACGAGCAGTACTTC. Amino acids: CASRVRQIYEQYF.

The CDR3 is CASASGAFQETQYF. The CDR3 DNA is TGTGCCAGCGCCAGTGGGGCATTCCAAGAGACCCAGTACTTC. The chain is built from TRBV6-6 and TRBJ2-5, with TRBD1 as a possible D gene (5 bases). Germline V CDR1 and CDR2: MNHNY, SVGAGI (reference sequence). V gave up 8 bases and J gave up 1 base, with 14 bases separating them. This CDR3 is 14 amino acids long.

The rearrangement joins TRBV27 to TRBJ2-7; D is unresolved. The V gene's germline CDR1 is MNHEY and CDR2 SMNVEV (reference sequence). The length of the CDR3 is 15 residues. Trimming cost V 4 bases and J 2 bases, with 15 bases left between them. The CDR3 here is CASSSPHYGAYEQYF. CDR3 bases: TGTGCCAGCAGTTCGCCCCACTATGGGGCCTACGAGCAGTACTTC.

This clone was counted a single time. This rearrangement joins TRBV7-2 to TRBJ2-3; D may be TRBD1 (5 bases). V shed 3 bases and J shed 2 bases, with 6 bases lying between them. This CDR3 region has 13 residues. The V gene's germline CDR1 is SGHTA and CDR2 FQGNSA. CDR3 DNA sequence: TGTGCCAGCAGCTTGACAGACACAGATACGCAGTATTTT. This sequence encodes CASSLTDTDTQYF.

The chain couples TRBV29-1 to TRBJ2-3, with 9 bases matching TRBD1. CDR3 length: 12 amino acids. Germline loops: CDR1 SQVTM, CDR2 ANQGSEA. J was trimmed by 6 bases and V by 7 bases; bases with no gene match: 5. CDR3 DNA: TGCAGCGCGGACAGGGGATTGGATACGCAGTATTTT. It codes for CSADRGLDTQYF.

This clone was counted ten times or more. The chain combines TRBV18 with TRBJ1-5; D gene uncertain. V lost 3 bases, J lost 5 bases, and 17 bases lay in between. The length of the CDR3 is 16 residues. Germline CDR1 is KGHSH and CDR2 is LQKENI. CDR3 coding DNA: TGTGCCAGCTCACCTCTTCCGGGAGTGGGCGATCAGCCCCAGCATTTT. Translated, it gives CASSPLPGVGDQPQHF.

This clone occurred a few times. The CDR3 loop is CAWSGGSGEKLFF. In DNA, the CDR3 is TGTGCCTGGAGTGGTGGGTCGGGAGAAAAACTGTTTTTT. The chain couples TRBV30 to TRBJ1-4; D uncertain. Germline V lookup: CDR1 GTSNPN, CDR2 SVGIG (reference sequence). The V end lost 1 base, the J end lost 8 bases, and 11 bases lay between the germline ends. The CDR3 totals 13 residues. Combining the CDR3 with reference TRBV30 and TRBJ1-4 gives the whole variable domain SQTIHQWPATLVQPVGSPLSLECTVEGTSNPNLYWYRQAAGRGLQLLFYSVGIGQISSEVPQNLSASRPQDRQFILSSKKLLLSDSGFYLCAWSGGSGEKLFFGSGTQLSVL.

The genes are TRBV6-6 and TRBJ2-2; D is uncertain. This CDR3 has 15 amino acids. CDR1 is MNHNY and CDR2 is SVGAGI in the germline V gene (reference sequence). Trimming left V 6 bases short and J 4 bases short, with 15 bases between. CDR3 DNA: TGTGCCAGCAGGAACTGGGCTACCGTCACCGGGGAGCTGTTTTTT. Its protein is CASRNWATVTGELFF.

The chain employs TRBV6-6 and TRBJ2-7; the D gene is possibly TRBD2 (7 bases). The CDR3 extends over 14 amino acids. CDR1 MNHNY and CDR2 SVGAGI come from the germline V gene (reference sequence). With 6 bases removed from V and 7 bases from J, the gap between germline ends came to 19 bases. The CDR3 sequence is CASSDTSEGDEQYF. CDR3 in DNA: TGTGCCAGCAGCGACACTAGCGAGGGGGATGAGCAGTACTTC.

This clone turned up a few times. The chain has TRBV30 and TRBJ2-1, with TRBD2 matching over 13 bases. The CDR3 contains 17 residues. V was pared by 2 bases and J by 5 bases, with 9 bases of the junction left unmatched. Germline values: CDR1 GTSNPN, CDR2 SVGIG (reference sequence). The CDR3: CAWSSPGLAGHNNEQFF. The CDR3 DNA is TGTGCCTGGAGTAGCCCGGGACTAGCGGGGCACAACAATGAGCAGTTCTTC.

The rearrangement joins TRBV19 to TRBJ1-1; the D gene is possibly TRBD1 (6 bases). This CDR3 contains 14 residues. Germline V gene data show CDR1 as LNHDA and CDR2 as SQIVND (reference sequence). V was shortened by 7 bases and J by 0 bases, with 12 bases between the two germline ends. The CDR3 loop is CASIDRTLNTEAFF. CDR3 in DNA: TGTGCCAGTATCGACAGGACGTTGAACACTGAAGCTTTCTTT. Complete variable domain (other parts from reference TRBV19 and TRBJ1-1): DGGITQSPKYLFRKEGQNVTLSCEQNLNHDAMYWYRQDPGQGLRLIYYSQIVNDFQKGDIAEGYSVSREKKESFPLTVTSAQKNPTAFYLCASIDRTLNTEAFFGQGTRLTVV.

The chain carries TRBV29-1 and TRBJ2-7; 8 nucleotides match TRBD1. With 7 bases clipped from V and 3 bases from J, the junction kept 11 bases outside the gene matches. CDR3 size: 14 residues. Germline assignment: CDR1 SQVTM and CDR2 ANQGSEA. The CDR3 reads CSARVGTGVYEQYF. As DNA, the CDR3 is TGCAGCGCTCGGGTGGGGACAGGCGTCTACGAGCAGTACTTC.

The chain links TRBV23-1 to TRBJ1-1; a possible D gene is TRBD1 (6 bases). TRBV23-1 is reported as an ORF; its role is uncertain. V was trimmed by 7 bases and J by 4 bases, leaving 16 bases between them. The CDR3 length is 14 residues. The CDR3 nucleotides read TGCGCCAGCACCGACAGGCCCCGAGGCACTGAAGCTTTCTTT. This gives the protein CASTDRPRGTEAFF.

A few counts support this clone. This chain uses TRBV7-9 with TRBJ2-5; a possible D gene is TRBD2 (6 bases). The CDR3 runs to 14 residues. The V end lost 3 bases, the J end lost 5 bases, and 13 bases lay between the germline ends. Germline V gene lookup returns CDR1 SEHNR and CDR2 FQNEAQ (reference sequence). The CDR3: CASSLTLAGETQYF. DNA of the CDR3: TGTGCCAGCAGCTTGACACTAGCTGGGGAGACCCAGTACTTC.

The count of this clone is one. The chain has TRBV7-2 and TRBJ2-3; a weak D match, TRBD2 (6 bases). The V end lost 6 bases, the J end lost 5 bases, and 18 bases lay between the germline ends. Per the germline V gene, CDR1 is SGHTA and CDR2 is FQGNSA. This CDR3 region has 15 residues. The CDR3 region is CASSPGESGRDTQYF. In DNA, the CDR3 is TGTGCCAGCAGTCCCGGGGAGTCCGGGAGAGATACGCAGTATTTT.